This entry describes one T cell receptor (beta chain). Its binding antigen is unknown. The data originate from a study of monozygotic twins with inflammatory bowel disease (dated 2019 in TCRdb). For context, the study as a whole: The complete study included around 30 monozygotic twin pairs: 19 IBD-discordant Danish pairs and nine German pairs, of which four were IBD-concordant and five were IBD-discordant. Disease-associated traits were sought mainly through comparisons between IBD patients and their genetically identical healthy co-twins within discordant pairs. Each individual had, on average, about 151 000 unique TCRalpha sequences and 181 000 unique TCRbeta sequences available for analysis. On the study overall, not on this receptor specifically: The analysis was unable to tell apart different T cell subtypes. IBD patients had lower TCRbeta repertoire diversity, measured by the inverse Simpson index, than their healthy co-twins. Compared with healthy twins, IBD patients shared fewer clonotypes with other individuals, and the difference was most pronounced in patients with signs of disease activity. Differing immunosuppressive treatments among patients may have added background noise and inter-individual variability to the repertoires. Repertoire similarity did not differ between concordant and discordant twins, possibly due to limited statistical power. No single strong signal or clonotype linked to IBD turned up in the results, so the idea that one exists was not supported.

From each donor, an approximately 2.5 ml peripheral blood sample was collected into PAXgene tubes and kept at -80 degrees C. Total RNA was isolated from whole blood with the PAXgene blood miRNA kit on an automated QIAcube, without T cell sorting. Peripheral blood from monozygotic twin pairs who were concordant or discordant for inflammatory bowel disease underwent deep TCRalpha and TCRbeta repertoire profiling using unique molecular barcoding. Smoking habits were recorded for all twin pairs, and each individual was classified as a current, former or never smoker. The library was produced with 5' RACE. The input for every TCR library was approximately 3,500 ng of total RNA. For each sample, cDNA synthesis with SMARTScribe reverse transcriptase was split into eight separate reactions. During cDNA synthesis, template switching introduced unique molecular identifiers that contained a 6-nucleotide sample barcode. TCRalpha and TCRbeta cDNA was amplified by two nested PCRs of 16 and 9 cycles, with bead purification after each PCR. Before amplification, cDNA was treated with uracil DNA-glycosylase and purified using the QIAquick PCR purification kit. The second PCR was the step at which Illumina TruSeq-compatible adapters and sample-specific barcodes were added. Library quality and concentration were assessed using TapeStation and Qubit, and about 5 ng of each library was pooled. Pooled libraries were sequenced on an Illumina HiSeq2500 single-index Rapid Run with 2 x 100 bp reads and custom sequencing primers. The original pipeline was this. PCR and sequencing errors were corrected by UMI-based consensus assembly using MiGEC version 1.2.6. MiXCR version 2.1.1 handled V(D)J alignment, clonotype assembly and CDR3 extraction. Gene usage, clonotype sharing and MAIT/NKT TCR abundance were normalised by analysing the top 1000, 10 000 and 20 000 clonotypes per sample. Diversity was computed as the inverse Simpson index with the vegan R package after downsampling to 27 000 UMIs. Paired Mann-Whitney U tests on discordant twin pairs were used, with Benjamini-Hochberg multiple-testing correction. After the reads were reprocessed by TCRdb, one entry was made per CDR3 protein sequence, with no DNA. In this record, the V and J calls reflect TCRdb's handling and not the investigators' own analysis. The sample table includes around 230,000 distinct CDR3 sequences. Clones ranked in the top ten supply less than 2% of the sample.

Inclusive of the bounding cysteine and phenylalanine, the CDR3 is 14 residues long. The protein alone is recorded here. Sample: blood. The clonotype originates from a human donor with ulcerative colitis or Crohn's disease, or a healthy co-twin of an affected twin (not recorded which). The sequence links TRBV12-3 or TRBV12-4 to TRBJ1-1. The CDR3 region reads CASRTRFMNTEAFF.